These 9 T cell receptor beta chains were sequenced from one sample in a study of response to subunit inactivated influenza vaccine. TCRdb fed the RT-PCR reads into MiXCR, producing one record per CDR3 protein. The sample includes hundreds of thousands of distinct CDR3 sequences, under 20% of them seen just once. The material was PBMCs from blood, obtained more than 4 days after vaccination. These receptors all stem from a man aged 45-65 years who received an inactivated influenza vaccine.

This clonotype was seen repeatedly, ten times or more. J is TRBJ2-1 and V is TRBV12-3 or TRBV12-4; 8 bases agree with TRBD1. This CDR3 is built from 16 residues. Trimming took 7 bases from V and 4 from J; bases not matched to a gene: 12. CDR3 sequence (DNA): TGTGCCAGCACTCTTACAGGGGGGCTGCCGTACAATGAGCAGTTCTTC. It codes for CASTLTGGLPYNEQFF.

This clonotype was found many times. This chain's CDR3 is CAISNRGPSSRNEQFF. In DNA, the CDR3 is TGTGCCATCAGTAACAGGGGGCCGAGTTCTCGCAATGAGCAGTTCTTC. V usage is TRBV10-3 and J usage is TRBJ2-1, with 9 bases identical to TRBD1. Germline trimming cut 5 bases from V and 6 bases from J; bases unmatched to any gene: 11. The CDR3 is 16 residues long. Germline lookup yields CDR1 ENHRY and CDR2 SYGVKD.

This clonotype was seen a few times. The rearrangement links TRBV12-3 or TRBV12-4 to TRBJ2-7, with TRBD2 matching 9 bases. The V and J ends lost 2 bases and 6 bases, in that order; junction bases with no gene match: 5. There are 14 residues in the CDR3. CDR3 sequence (DNA): TGTGCCAGCAGTTTAAGCGGGGGGCCTCGCGAGCAGTACTTC. Translated: CASSLSGGPREQYF.

The chain is built from TRBV9 and TRBJ2-3, with TRBD2 identical over 7 bases. The CDR3 runs to 16 residues. Germline values: CDR1 SGDLS, CDR2 YYNGEE. V lost 4 bases, J lost 0 bases, and 8 bases stayed unmatched. The CDR3 loop is CASSLWGGASTDTQYF. The CDR3 DNA reads TGTGCCAGCAGCCTCTGGGGGGGAGCTAGCACAGATACGCAGTATTTT.

This clonotype was detected many times. The chain employs TRBV2 and TRBJ2-7; a weak D match, TRBD1 (5 bases). V lost 8 bases, J lost 3 bases, and 11 bases lay in between. This CDR3 has 12 amino acids. Germline V gene sequence: CDR1 SNHLY, CDR2 FYNNEI. DNA of the CDR3: TGTGCCAGCGCGACAGTTTTCTACGAGCAGTACTTC. Translation: CASATVFYEQYF.

CDR3: CASRQGLNSPLHF. The CDR3 DNA reads as TGTGCCAGCCGGCAGGGGTTGAATTCACCCCTCCACTTT. The rearrangement links TRBV7-2 to TRBJ1-6, with D possibly matching TRBD1 (6 bases). Trimming shortened V by 8 bases and J by 7 bases, and 12 bases separated the two germline ends. Germline CDR1 is SGHTA and CDR2 is FQGNSA. This CDR3 spans 13 amino acids.

The rearrangement uses TRBV5-6 and TRBJ2-7; 7 bases align to TRBD1. The CDR3 sequence is 14 residues long. Per germline, CDR1 SGHDT and CDR2 YYEEEE. V gave up 5 bases and J gave up 2 bases; unmatched junction bases: 7. The CDR3 loop reads CASSNPGQTYEQYF. Here the CDR3 DNA reads TGTGCCAGCAGTAACCCGGGACAGACCTACGAGCAGTACTTC.

This clonotype was seen only a few times. J is TRBJ1-4 and V is TRBV7-9; no clear D. Germline CDR1 and CDR2: SEHNR and FQNEAQ (reference sequence). The CDR3 runs 11 residues. Trimming took off 4 bases at V and 11 bases at J, with 8 bases between the two ends. CDR3 nucleotides: TGTGCCAGCAGCTCAGTCGGGAAACTGTTTTTT. Amino acid sequence: CASSSVGKLFF.

This clonotype was seen a few times. The chain links TRBV12-3 or TRBV12-4 to TRBJ1-5; TRBD1 agrees at 9 bases. The V segment lost 6 bases and the J segment 6 bases; nucleotides outside the gene matches: 6. The CDR3 extends over 14 amino acids. CDR3 sequence (DNA): TGTGCCAGCAGGGGGGACAGGGCAAGTCAGCCCCAGCATTTT. Translated: CASRGDRASQPQHF.